This paragraph reports one T cell receptor beta chain. The antigen remains unidentified. The data were taken from a study of early T cells in non-severe SARS-CoV-2 infection. Notes on the study in general: Anti-spike CD8 specificities were favored by VDJdb matching, whose results missed private and CD4 specificities.

Germline CDR1 reads SGHNT; CDR2 reads YYREEE (reference sequence). Germline trimming cut 5 bases from V and 5 bases from J; bases unmatched to any gene: 7. CDR3 length: 15 amino acids. TCRdb reprocessed the 5' RACE reads via MiXCR and lists one record per CDR3 protein. The sample shows about 56,000 distinct CDR3 sequences, about 14% of them seen only once. The sequenced sample was whole blood, obtained at baseline. The clonotype was recovered from an adult who was a healthcare worker with PCR-confirmed SARS-CoV-2 infection or an uninfected control (not recorded which). The rearrangement links TRBV5-4 to TRBJ1-5, with 10 bases identical to TRBD1. The CDR3 sequence: CASRGRDRGDQPQHF. CDR3 DNA: TGTGCCAGCAGGGGTAGGGACAGGGGCGATCAGCCCCAGCATTTT.